The 15 T cell receptor beta chains given below trace back to one sample, sequenced in a study of high-grade serous ovarian cancer treatment subgroups. Tumor samples were obtained before definitive surgery or chemotherapy. Sequencing used immunoSEQ multiplex PCR; TCRdb keeps in-frame clones, though not all of them. The sample lists fewer than 20,000 clones, 75% occurring once. Sequenced sample: tumor tissue. The receptors here all came from a human donor with high-grade serous ovarian cancer.

The rearrangement links TRBV11-2 to TRBJ2-3; D unresolved. This CDR3 spans 12 amino acids. Trimming removed 5 bases at V and 2 bases at J, with 5 bases between. Germline values: CDR1 SGHAT, CDR2 FQNNGV. The CDR3 here is CASSIYTDTQYF. The CDR3 nucleotides read TGTGCCAGCAGCATATACACAGATACGCAGTATTTT.

V and J are TRBV14 and TRBJ2-2; unclear D gene. The germline CDR1 and CDR2 sequences are SGHDN and FVKESK. The CDR3 covers 14 residues. With 4 bases removed from V and 3 bases from J, the gap between germline ends came to 9 bases. The CDR3 spells CASSRYQDTGELFF. The CDR3 DNA follows: TGTGCCAGCAGCCGCTACCAGGACACCGGGGAGCTGTTTTTT.

The chain combines TRBV18 with TRBJ2-2; 10 bases agree with TRBD1. Germline V gene lookup returns CDR1 KGHSH and CDR2 LQKENI. V shed 3 bases and J 7 bases; nucleotides not matched to a gene: 5. The CDR3 has 15 residues. CDR3 region: CASSPTGGDIGELFF. The CDR3, as DNA: TGTGCCAGCTCACCGACAGGGGGCGACATCGGGGAGCTGTTTTTT.

This sequence joins TRBV18 and TRBJ1-2; no clear D gene. This CDR3 has 21 residues. Germline CDR1 and CDR2: KGHSH and LQKENI. Trimming stripped 1 base from V and 8 bases from J, with 35 bases between. The CDR3 spells CASSPLRGGNEVFPFRRGYTF. In DNA, the CDR3 is TGTGCCAGCTCACCACTAAGAGGCGGAAATGAGGTTTTCCCGTTTAGGCGAGGCTACACCTTC.

The rearrangement links TRBV18 to TRBJ2-7; D not certain. V was trimmed by 2 bases and J by 1 base, leaving 9 bases between them. Germline V gene sequence: CDR1 KGHSH, CDR2 LQKENI. The CDR3 is 14 amino acids. CDR3 in amino acids: CASSPTAESYEQYF. The CDR3 bases are TGTGCCAGCTCACCAACGGCAGAATCCTACGAGCAGTACTTC.

The V call is TRBV6-6, the J call TRBJ1-4, with 9 bases matching TRBD1. Looked up from germline, CDR1 is MNHNY and CDR2 is SVGAGI (reference sequence). CDR3 length equals 16 residues. V dropped 2 bases and J dropped 7; count of bases not matched to a gene: 8. The CDR3, as DNA: TGTGCCAGCAGTTACCCGACCGGGACAGGGAGTGAAAAACTGTTTTTT. This gives the protein CASSYPTGTGSEKLFF.

The chain couples TRBV19 to TRBJ1-2; unclear D gene. Germline loops: CDR1 LNHDA, CDR2 SQIVND (reference sequence). The V end lost 0 bases, the J end lost 8 bases, and 13 bases lay between the germline ends. The CDR3 sequence is 14 residues long. The CDR3 loop is CASSIDGGLKGYTF. CDR3 sequence (DNA): TGTGCCAGTAGTATAGACGGCGGCCTTAAGGGCTACACCTTC.

V gene TRBV25-1 combines with J gene TRBJ2-1; tentatively, D is TRBD2 (5 bases). Germline lookup yields CDR1 MGHDK and CDR2 SYGVNS. Trimming shortened V by 1 base and J by 10 bases, and 14 bases separated the two germline ends. The CDR3 contains 14 residues. CDR3 DNA sequence: TGTGCCAGCAGTGAATGGTTTGAGGGCCCCGAGCAGTTCTTC. As protein: CASSEWFEGPEQFF. Combining the CDR3 with reference TRBV25-1 and TRBJ2-1 gives the whole variable domain EADIYQTPRYLVIGTGKKITLECSQTMGHDKMYWYQQDPGMELHLIHYSYGVNSTEKGDLSSESTVSRIRTEHFPLTLESARPSHTSQYLCASSEWFEGPEQFFGPGTRLTVL.

In this sample, this clone turned up a few times. J is TRBJ2-7 and V is TRBV28; tentative D call: TRBD1 (6 bases). Germline V gives CDR1 MDHEN, CDR2 SYDVKM. The CDR3 has 15 amino acids. Between the trimmed V and J ends, which lost 7 bases and 0 bases, there was a span of 16 bases. CDR3 sequence reads: CASTTARGSSYEQYF. In nucleotides, the CDR3 is TGTGCCAGCACGACTGCCAGGGGAAGCTCCTACGAGCAGTACTTC.

This chain connects TRBV6-1 to TRBJ1-2; tentatively, D is TRBD1 (5 bases). Trimming pared 6 bases from V and 0 bases from J, leaving 14 bases between. The length of the CDR3 is 15 residues. Per germline, CDR1 MNHNS and CDR2 SASEGT. CDR3 region: CASSQFRDPNYGYTF. CDR3 sequence (DNA): TGTGCCAGCAGCCAATTCCGGGACCCTAACTATGGCTACACCTTC.

The chain recombines TRBV5-1 with TRBJ2-3, with no clear D. The CDR3 contains 18 residues. V was pared by 4 bases and J by 0 bases, with 21 bases between. Germline V gives CDR1 SGHRS, CDR2 YFSETQ. CDR3 in amino acids: CASSLTPLTSSSTDTQYF. For the CDR3, the DNA is TGCGCCAGCAGCCTTACCCCCTTGACGTCCTCTAGCACAGATACGCAGTATTTT.

This rearrangement joins TRBV5-6 to TRBJ2-3; 14 bases agree with TRBD2. This CDR3 spans 17 amino acids. Germline assignment: CDR1 SGHDT and CDR2 YYEEEE. The V and J ends lost 4 bases and 0 bases, in that order; junction bases with no gene match: 4. The DNA for the CDR3 is TGTGCCAGCAGCCGACTAGCGGGAGGGTTAAGCACAGATACGCAGTATTTT. This codes for CASSRLAGGLSTDTQYF.

V is TRBV19 and J is TRBJ2-7, with unresolved D. This CDR3 is 14 amino acids long. V was clipped by 7 bases and J by 2 bases, with 15 bases between them. CDR1 and CDR2 (germline): LNHDA, SQIVND (reference sequence). The CDR3: CASTPRGSAYEQYF. CDR3 bases: TGTGCCAGTACCCCCCGTGGCTCCGCCTACGAGCAGTACTTC.

This sequence joins TRBV5-1 and TRBJ1-2; TRBD1 might be the D (6 bases). V dropped 4 bases and J dropped 4 bases, with 11 bases sitting between them. CDR1 and CDR2 (germline): SGHRS, YFSETQ. The CDR3 totals 13 residues. Here the CDR3 reads CASSEGGGYGYTF. The CDR3 coding sequence is TGCGCCAGCAGCGAGGGGGGGGGCTATGGCTACACCTTC.

The V and J genes are TRBV4-1 and TRBJ2-3; TRBD2 is a possible D gene (5 bases). In germline, CDR1 is MGHRA, CDR2 YSYEKL. CDR3 length: 12 residues. The V end lost 7 bases, the J end lost 6 bases, and 11 bases lay between the germline ends. The CDR3 coding sequence is TGCGCCAGCAAAGGGCCGGGGGATACGCAGTATTTT. Translating it yields CASKGPGDTQYF.